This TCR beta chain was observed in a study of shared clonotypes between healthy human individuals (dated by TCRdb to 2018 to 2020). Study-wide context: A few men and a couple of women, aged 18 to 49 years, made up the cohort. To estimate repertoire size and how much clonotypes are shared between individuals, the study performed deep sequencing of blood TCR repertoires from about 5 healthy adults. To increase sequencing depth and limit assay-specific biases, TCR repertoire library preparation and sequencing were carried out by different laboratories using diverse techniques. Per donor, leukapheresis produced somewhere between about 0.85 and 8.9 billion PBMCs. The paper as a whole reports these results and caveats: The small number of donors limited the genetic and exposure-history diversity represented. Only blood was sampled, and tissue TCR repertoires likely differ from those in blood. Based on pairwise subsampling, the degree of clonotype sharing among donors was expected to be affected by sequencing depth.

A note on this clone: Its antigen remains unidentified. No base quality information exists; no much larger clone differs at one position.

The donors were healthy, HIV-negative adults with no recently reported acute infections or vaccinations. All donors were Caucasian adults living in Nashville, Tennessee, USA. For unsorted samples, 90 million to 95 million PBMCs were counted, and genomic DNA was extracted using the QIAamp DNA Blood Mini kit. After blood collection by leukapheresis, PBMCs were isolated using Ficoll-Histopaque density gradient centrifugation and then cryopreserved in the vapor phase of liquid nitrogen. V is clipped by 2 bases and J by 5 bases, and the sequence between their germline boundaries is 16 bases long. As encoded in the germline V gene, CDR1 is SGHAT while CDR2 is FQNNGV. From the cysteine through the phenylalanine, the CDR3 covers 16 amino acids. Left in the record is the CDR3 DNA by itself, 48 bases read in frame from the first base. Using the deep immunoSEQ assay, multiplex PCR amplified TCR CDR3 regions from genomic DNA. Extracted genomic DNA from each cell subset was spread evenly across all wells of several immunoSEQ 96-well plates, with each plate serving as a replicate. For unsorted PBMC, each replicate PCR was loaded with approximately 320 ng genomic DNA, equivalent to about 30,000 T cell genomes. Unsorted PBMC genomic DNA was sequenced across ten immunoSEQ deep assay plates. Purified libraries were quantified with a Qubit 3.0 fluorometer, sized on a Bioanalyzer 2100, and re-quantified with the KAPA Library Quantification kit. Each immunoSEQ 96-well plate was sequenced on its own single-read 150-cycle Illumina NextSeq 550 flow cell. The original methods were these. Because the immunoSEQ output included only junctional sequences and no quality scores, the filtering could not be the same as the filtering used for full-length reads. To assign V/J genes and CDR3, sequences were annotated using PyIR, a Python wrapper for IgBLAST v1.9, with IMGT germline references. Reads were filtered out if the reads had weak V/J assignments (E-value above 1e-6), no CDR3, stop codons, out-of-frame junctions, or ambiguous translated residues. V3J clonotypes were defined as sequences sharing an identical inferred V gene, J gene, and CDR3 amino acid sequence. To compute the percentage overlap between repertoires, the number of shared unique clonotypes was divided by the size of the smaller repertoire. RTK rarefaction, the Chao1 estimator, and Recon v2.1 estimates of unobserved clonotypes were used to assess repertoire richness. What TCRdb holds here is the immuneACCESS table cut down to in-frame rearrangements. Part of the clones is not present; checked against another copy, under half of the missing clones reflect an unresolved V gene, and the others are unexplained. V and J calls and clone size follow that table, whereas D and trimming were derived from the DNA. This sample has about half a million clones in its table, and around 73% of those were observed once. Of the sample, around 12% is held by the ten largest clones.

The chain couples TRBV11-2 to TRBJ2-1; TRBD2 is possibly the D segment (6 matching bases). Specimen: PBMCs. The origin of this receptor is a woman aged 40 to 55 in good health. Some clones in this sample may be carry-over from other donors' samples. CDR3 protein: CASSLRTGTSHNEQFF. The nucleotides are TGTGCCAGCAGCTTAAGGACTGGGACTTCTCACAATGAGCAGTTCTTC.